This TCR beta chain was documented in a study of shared clonotypes between healthy human individuals (dated by TCRdb to the early 2020s). Notes on the research overall: Three men and two women, aged 18 to 49 years, made up the cohort. Per donor, three plates each were used for CD4 naive and CD4 memory, two for CD8 naive, and one for CD8 memory. The study deeply sequenced blood TCR repertoires of about 5 healthy adults to estimate repertoire size and the extent of clonotype sharing between individuals. Libraries were prepared and TCR repertoires were sequenced by different laboratories using diverse techniques, in order to increase sequencing depth and limit assay-specific biases. Leukapheresis yielded between about 0.94 and 9.5 billion PBMCs per donor.

Points on this clone: It has no known antigen specificity. No base quality information exists; no much larger clone differs at one position.

Using the deep immunoSEQ assay, multiplex PCR amplified TCR CDR3 regions from genomic DNA. Extracted genomic DNA from each cell subset was spread evenly across all wells of several immunoSEQ 96-well plates, with each plate serving as a replicate. Each replicate PCR for sorted subsets received about 210 ng genomic DNA, equal to about 30,000 T cell genomes. Purified libraries were measured with a Qubit 3.0 fluorometer, size-checked on a Bioanalyzer 2100, and measured again with the KAPA Library Quantification kit. Each immunoSEQ 96-well plate was sequenced on its own single-read 150-cycle Illumina NextSeq 550 flow cell. The study's own analysis went as follows. The immunoSEQ output contained only junctional sequences without quality scores, so filtering could not match that applied to full-length reads. To assign V/J genes and CDR3, sequences were annotated against IMGT germline references using PyIR, a Python wrapper for IgBLAST v1.9. Reads were removed for weak V/J assignments (E-value above 1e-6), missing CDR3, stop codons, out-of-frame junctions, or ambiguous translated residues. A V3J clonotype was defined by an identical inferred V gene, J gene, and CDR3 amino acid sequence. The percentage overlap between two repertoires was calculated by dividing the number of shared unique clonotypes by the size of the smaller repertoire. RTK rarefaction, the Chao1 estimator, and Recon v2.1 estimates of unobserved clonotypes were used to assess repertoire richness. Generation probabilities for all TCRbeta clonotypes obtained by the gDNA method from several donors were computed using OLGA. The table was pulled from immuneACCESS by TCRdb, which kept in-frame rearrangements only. Such tables lose some clones; where checked, under half of the loss comes from unresolved V genes, and the rest has no known cause. That table supplies the V and J calls and clone size; D and trimming were determined from the DNA. This sample lists about 2.4 million clones; around nine tenths were detected once. The top ten clones comprise over 0.12% of the sample.

Broad study findings and their caveats: Estimated clonotype richness was generally larger for naive than for memory subsets. Based on pairwise subsampling, the degree of clonotype sharing among donors was expected to be affected by sequencing depth. Compared with non-shared clonotypes, the clonotypes found in all four sorted-subset donors had higher generation probabilities. Across a few donors, approximately 5% of naive CD4, 3% to 3.5% of naive CD8, about 2.3% of memory CD4, and approximately 0.4% of memory CD8 clonotypes were shared. Sampling was restricted to blood, and TCR repertoires in tissues likely differ from the TCR repertoires found in blood. Rarefaction of sorted-subset datasets indicated incomplete sequencing despite the large sequencing depth. The small number of donors limited the genetic and exposure-history diversity represented.

Healthy HIV-negative adults with no recently reported acute infections or vaccinations were included as donors. All donors were Caucasian adults living in Nashville, Tennessee, USA. CD4+ T cells were enriched by magnetic negative selection; naive cells were then positively selected on CD45RA, and the negative fraction formed the memory subset. Blood was collected by leukapheresis, and PBMCs were isolated by Ficoll-Histopaque density gradient centrifugation and then cryopreserved in liquid nitrogen vapor phase. Analytical flow cytometry was used to check the purity and quantity of every magnetically sorted T cell population. Genomic DNA was isolated from every sorted fraction and measured by UV absorbance on a Nanodrop 2000c. CDR1 KGHSH and CDR2 LQKENI are derived from the germline V gene. The CDR3 measures 16 amino acids from cysteine to phenylalanine. Just the 48-base CDR3 DNA is kept, in frame starting at base 1. Germline trimming: 0 bases from V, 1 base from J; junction bases outside gene matches: 2.

The source material was naive CD4+ T cells sorted from blood. This sample's cell subset or site label indicates: CD45RA+ positively selected. Rearrangement joined TRBV18 to TRBJ2-2; the junction holds 7 bases that match TRBD1. The receptor's source is a man aged 18 to 29 in good health. CDR3 sequence: CASSPPGTVNTGELFF. The nucleotide sequence is TGTGCCAGCTCACCACCCGGGACAGTGAACACCGGGGAGCTGTTTTTT.